The sequence of this TCR beta chain was determined in a study of monozygotic twins with inflammatory bowel disease. General observations from the study: IBD patients, compared with healthy twins, shared fewer clonotypes with others (especially with disease activity). Differing immunosuppressive treatments may have added variability to patient repertoires.

Points on this clonotype: Its target is not known.

Researchers collected 2.5 ml of blood per donor. The CDR3 extends over 16 amino acids. CDR1 is MNHEY, CDR2 SVGAGI, per germline. UMIs containing a 6-nucleotide sample barcode were added via template switching. Using the 5' RACE reads, TCRdb records one entry per CDR3 protein without DNA. The data include roughly 150,000 distinct CDR3 sequences; the top ten clones carry around 1.2%. What was sequenced was blood. This receptor was taken from a human donor with ulcerative colitis or Crohn's disease, or a healthy co-twin of an affected twin (not recorded which). The chain combines TRBV6-5 with TRBJ2-1; TCRdb names TRBD2, which stays unverified in the absence of DNA. The CDR3 sequence is CASSYAGTSGGDEQFF.